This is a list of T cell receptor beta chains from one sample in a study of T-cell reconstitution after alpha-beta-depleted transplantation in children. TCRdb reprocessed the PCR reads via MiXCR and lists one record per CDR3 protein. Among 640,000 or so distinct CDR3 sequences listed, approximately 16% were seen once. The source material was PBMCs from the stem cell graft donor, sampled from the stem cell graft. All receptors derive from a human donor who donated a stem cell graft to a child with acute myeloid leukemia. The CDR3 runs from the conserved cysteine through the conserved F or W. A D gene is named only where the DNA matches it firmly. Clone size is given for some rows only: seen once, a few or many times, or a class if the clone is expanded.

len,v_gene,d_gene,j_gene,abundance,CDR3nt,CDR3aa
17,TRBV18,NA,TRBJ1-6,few,TGTGCCAGCTCACCTCGGCCCGAGGGGAGAGTGAGTTCACCCCTCCACTTT,CASSPRPEGRVSSPLHF
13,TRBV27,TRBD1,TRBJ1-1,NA,TGTGCCATCTGGGACAGATTTAGTACTGAAGCTTTCTTT,CAIWDRFSTEAFF
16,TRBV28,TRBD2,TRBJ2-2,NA,TGTGCCAGCAGTCCAACGGCGGGGGAGAACACCGGGGAGCTGTTTTTT,CASSPTAGENTGELFF
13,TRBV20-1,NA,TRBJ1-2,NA,TGCAGTGCTAGAGGCGCGGGATCCATGGGCTACACCTTC,CSARGAGSMGYTF
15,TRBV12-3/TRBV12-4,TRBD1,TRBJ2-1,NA,TGTGCCAGCACCCCCGGACAGGGCCCCTACAATGAGCAGTTCTTC,CASTPGQGPYNEQFF
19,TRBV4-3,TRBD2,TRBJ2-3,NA,TGCGCCAGCAGCCAAGACTCTAGCGGGGGGGCTTTTGGCACAGATACGCAGTATTTT,CASSQDSSGGAFGTDTQYF
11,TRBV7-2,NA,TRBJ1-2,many,TGTGCCAGCAGCTTAAGGGATGGCTACACCTTC,CASSLRDGYTF
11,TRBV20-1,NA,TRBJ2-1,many,TGCAGTGCGGCGGACTTGGTTGAGCAGTTCTTC,CSAADLVEQFF
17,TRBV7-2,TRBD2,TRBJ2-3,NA,TGTGCCAGCAGCGCCGTGGGAAGCGGGGGCTACACAGATACGCAGTATTTT,CASSAVGSGGYTDTQYF
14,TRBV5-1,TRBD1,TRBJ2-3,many,TGCGCCAGCAGCTCAGGACAGGGGACGGGTACGCAGTATTTT,CASSSGQGTGTQYF
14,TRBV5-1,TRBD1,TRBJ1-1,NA,TGCGCCAGCAGCGGCGGCAGGGGGCGCGGTGAAGCTTTCTTT,CASSGGRGRGEAFF
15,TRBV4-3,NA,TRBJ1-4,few,TGCGCCAGCAGCCAAGATCTAGAGGGATATGAAAAACTGTTTTTT,CASSQDLEGYEKLFF
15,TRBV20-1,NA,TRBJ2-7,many,TGCAGTGCTAGCCCCGTCTCGCGGTTGAGCGGCGAGCAGTACTTC,CSASPVSRLSGEQYF
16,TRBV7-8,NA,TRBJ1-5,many,TGTGCCAGCAGCTTATTCAGGGCAGGTAGGAATCAGCCCCAGCATTTT,CASSLFRAGRNQPQHF
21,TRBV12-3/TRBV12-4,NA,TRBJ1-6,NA,TGTGCCAGCAGTTTAGCGCGGGGGTTAATCGGTTCAGCCCGGGTCAATTCACCCCTCCACTTT,CASSLARGLIGSARVNSPLHF
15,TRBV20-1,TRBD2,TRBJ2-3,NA,TGCAGTGCCACCCGGGGAGGGCTTCTCACAGATACGCAGTATTTT,CSATRGGLLTDTQYF
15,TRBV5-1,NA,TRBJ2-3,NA,TGCGCCAGCAGCTTAGAGGGGGAGAGCACAGATACGCAGTATTTT,CASSLEGESTDTQYF
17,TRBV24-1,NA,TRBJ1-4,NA,TGTGCCACCAGTGACCGGGGGAAGGGAACAACTAATGAAAAACTGTTTTTT,CATSDRGKGTTNEKLFF
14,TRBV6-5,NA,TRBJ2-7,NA,TGTGCCAGCAGTCACTGGGACAGAGCGGGCGAGCAGTACTTC,CASSHWDRAGEQYF
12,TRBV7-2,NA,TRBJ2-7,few,TGTGCCAGCAGCTTCAACGAGATCGAGCAGTACTTC,CASSFNEIEQYF
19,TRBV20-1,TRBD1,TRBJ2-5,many,TGCAGTGCTCGGGCAACGGCCTCATACAGGACAGGGCGAGGAGAGACCCAGTACTTC,CSARATASYRTGRGETQYF
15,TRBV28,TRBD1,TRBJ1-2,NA,TGTGCCAGCGGCTCGGGACAGGGGATGATCTATGGCTACACCTTC,CASGSGQGMIYGYTF
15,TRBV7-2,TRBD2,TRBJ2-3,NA,TGTGCCAGCAGCTTAACTAGCGGGGGGGCGAATACGCAGTATTTT,CASSLTSGGANTQYF
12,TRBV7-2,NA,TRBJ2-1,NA,TGTGCCAGCAGCTTAGAACCCAATGAGCAGTTCTTC,CASSLEPNEQFF
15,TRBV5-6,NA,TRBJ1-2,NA,TGTGCCAGCAGCTTGGGCACAGGGTCATTGTATGGCTACACCTTC,CASSLGTGSLYGYTF
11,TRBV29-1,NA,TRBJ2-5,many,TGCAGCGTTGCCGGAGAAGAGACCCAGTACTTC,CSVAGEETQYF
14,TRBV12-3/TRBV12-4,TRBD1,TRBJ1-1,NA,TGTGCCAGCAGTTCCGGGACAGGGGACCCTGGGGCTTTCTTT,CASSSGTGDPGAFF
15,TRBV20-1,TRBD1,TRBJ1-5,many,TGCAGTGCTAGTCGGGGGGGACAGCTCAATCAGCCCCAGCATTTT,CSASRGGQLNQPQHF
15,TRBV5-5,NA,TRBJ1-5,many,TGTGCCAGCAGCTTGGATCTGAGTAGCAATCAGCCCCAGCATTTT,CASSLDLSSNQPQHF
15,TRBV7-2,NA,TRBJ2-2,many,TGTGCCAGCAGCTTAGGAGGGCGGGGCACCGGGGAGCTGTTTTTT,CASSLGGRGTGELFF
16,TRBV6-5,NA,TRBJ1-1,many,TGTGCCAGCAGTTACTCGGCGGGGTTGAGGGCTATTGAAGCTTTCTTT,CASSYSAGLRAIEAFF
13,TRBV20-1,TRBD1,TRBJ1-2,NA,TGCAGTGCCACCGGGACAGGGCCTTATGGCTACACCTTC,CSATGTGPYGYTF
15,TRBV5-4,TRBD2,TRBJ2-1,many,TGTGCCAGCAGCTCAGGGGGGACTAGCGTGAGTGAGCAGTTCTTC,CASSSGGTSVSEQFF
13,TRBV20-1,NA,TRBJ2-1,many,TGCAGTGCTCAATCGGGAATTTACAATGAGCAGTTCTTC,CSAQSGIYNEQFF
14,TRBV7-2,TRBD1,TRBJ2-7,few,TGTGCCAGCACAACTCTACGGGGACAGGACGAGCAGTACTTC,CASTTLRGQDEQYF
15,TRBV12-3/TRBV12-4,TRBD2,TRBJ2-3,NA,TGTGCCAGCAGTTTGGGCGGGGGGCACACAGATACGCAGTATTTT,CASSLGGGHTDTQYF
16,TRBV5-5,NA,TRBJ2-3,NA,TGTGCCAGCAGCTTGCAGTTCCGCGTCAACACAGATACGCAGTATTTT,CASSLQFRVNTDTQYF
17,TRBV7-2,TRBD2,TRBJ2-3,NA,TGTGCCAGCAGCCAACCGATAAGCGGGGGCCCTTTGTATACGCAGTATTTT,CASSQPISGGPLYTQYF
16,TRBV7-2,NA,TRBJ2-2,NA,TGTGCCAGCAGCTTAGAGGCAAGCGTGAACACCGGGGAGCTGTTTTTT,CASSLEASVNTGELFF
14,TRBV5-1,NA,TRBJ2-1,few,TGCGCCAGCAGCTTGGCCCAGGGGGGCAATGAGCAGTTCTTC,CASSLAQGGNEQFF
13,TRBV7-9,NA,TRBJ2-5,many,TGTGCCAGCAGCTTAGGAGGGGGAGAGACCCAGTACTTC,CASSLGGGETQYF
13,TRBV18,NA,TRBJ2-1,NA,TGTGCCAGCTCGTCAGGGGCCCGCGATGAGCAGTTCTTC,CASSSGARDEQFF
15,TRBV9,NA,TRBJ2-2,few,TGTGCCAGCAGAGGGGAACGGGGCCACACCGGGGAGCTGTTTTTT,CASRGERGHTGELFF
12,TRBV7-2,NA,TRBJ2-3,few,TGTGCCAGCACTATAAGGGAAGATACGCAGTATTTT,CASTIREDTQYF
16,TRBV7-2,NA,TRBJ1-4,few,TGTGCCAGCAGCTTAGCACGACGGCCCCCTAATGAAAAACTGTTTTTT,CASSLARRPPNEKLFF
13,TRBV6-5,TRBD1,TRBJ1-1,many,TGTGCCAGCAGTCATACAGGGGCCTATGAAGCTTTCTTT,CASSHTGAYEAFF
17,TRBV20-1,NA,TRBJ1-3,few,TGCAGTGCTAGAGCCCCCCTCGGGGGGGCTACTGGAAACACCATATATTTT,CSARAPLGGATGNTIYF
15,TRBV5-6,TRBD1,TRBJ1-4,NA,TGTGCCAGCAGCACCCCCGGGACAGACGGTGGAAAACTGTTTTTT,CASSTPGTDGGKLFF
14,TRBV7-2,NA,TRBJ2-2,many,TGTGCCAGCAGCTTCACAGGCTACACCGGGGAGCTGTTTTTT,CASSFTGYTGELFF